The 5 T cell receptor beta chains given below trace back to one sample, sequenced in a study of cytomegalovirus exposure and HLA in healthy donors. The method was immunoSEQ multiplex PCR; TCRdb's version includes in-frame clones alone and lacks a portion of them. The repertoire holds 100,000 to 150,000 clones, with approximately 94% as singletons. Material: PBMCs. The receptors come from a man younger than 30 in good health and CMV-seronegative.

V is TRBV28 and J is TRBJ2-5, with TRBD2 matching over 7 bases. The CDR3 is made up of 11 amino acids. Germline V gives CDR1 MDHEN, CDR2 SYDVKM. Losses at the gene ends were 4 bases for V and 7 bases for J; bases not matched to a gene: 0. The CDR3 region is CASSSSGTQYF. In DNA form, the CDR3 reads TGTGCCAGCAGTTCTAGCGGGACCCAGTACTTC.

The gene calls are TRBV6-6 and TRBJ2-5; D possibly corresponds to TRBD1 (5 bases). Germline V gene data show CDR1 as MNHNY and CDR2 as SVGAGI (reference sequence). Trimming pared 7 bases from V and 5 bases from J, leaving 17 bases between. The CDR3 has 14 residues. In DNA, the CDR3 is TGTGCCAGCACCGTAGTAATGGGGCGGGAGACCCAGTACTTC. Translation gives CASTVVMGRETQYF.

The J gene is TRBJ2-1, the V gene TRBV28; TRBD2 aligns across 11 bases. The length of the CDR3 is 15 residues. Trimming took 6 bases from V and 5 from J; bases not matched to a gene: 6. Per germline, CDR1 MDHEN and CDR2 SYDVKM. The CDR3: CASSTLAGVHNEQFF. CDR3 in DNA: TGTGCCAGCAGCACACTAGCGGGAGTCCACAATGAGCAGTTCTTC.

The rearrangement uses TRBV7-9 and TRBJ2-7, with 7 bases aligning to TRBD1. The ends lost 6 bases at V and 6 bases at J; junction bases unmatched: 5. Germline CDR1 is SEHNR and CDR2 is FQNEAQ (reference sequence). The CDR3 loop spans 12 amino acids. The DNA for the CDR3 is TGTGCCAGCAGGGCAGGGGGACCCGAGCAGTACTTC. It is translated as CASRAGGPEQYF.

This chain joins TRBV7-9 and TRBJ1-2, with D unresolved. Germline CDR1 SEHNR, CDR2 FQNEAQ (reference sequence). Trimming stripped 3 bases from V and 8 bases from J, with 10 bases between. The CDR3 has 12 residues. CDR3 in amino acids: CASSFGVQGYTF. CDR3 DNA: TGTGCCAGCAGCTTCGGGGTTCAGGGCTACACCTTC.